Detailed here is one T cell receptor (beta chain). This sample is drawn from a study of blood T cell repertoires in COVID-19. Across the study: The samples span acute and convalescent COVID-19 from the United States, Italy and Spain. In each case, the material was cDNA or gDNA derived from T cells, B-cell-depleted T cells, or PBMCs.

As processed by the authors: Using reference gene primer amplification, nucleated cell counts were estimated. The data were produced by immunoSEQ multiplex PCR, yet TCRdb's version contains in-frame clones alone and is incomplete. V and J calls and clone size are those listed in that table; D and trimming were worked out from the DNA. Counted here are about 120,000 clones, 79% occurring once; the ten biggest clones make up 4%. This CDR3 comprises 16 residues. Trimming pared 1 base from V and 0 bases from J, leaving 14 bases between. Germline CDR1 reads SGHTS; CDR2 reads YDEGEE. This sequence joins TRBV5-8 and TRBJ2-7, with D perhaps matching TRBD1 (5 bases). The sequenced material came from peripheral blood. The receptor comes from an elderly woman with acute or convalescent COVID-19. As DNA, the CDR3 is TGTGCCAGCAGCTTGTTAGGGGCACCTAGCTCCTACGAGCAGTACTTC. It encodes CASSLLGAPSSYEQYF.